The entry below gives a single T cell receptor beta chain sequence along with its context. TCRdb's table, derived via immunoSEQ multiplex PCR, lists solely in-frame clones and lacks some. Of some 220,000 clones detected, roughly four fifths appear once; the ten largest clones hold 3% to 3.5%. This CDR3 has 17 residues. With 0 bases clipped from V and 4 bases from J, the junction kept 10 bases outside the gene matches. Germline CDR1 SGHRS, CDR2 YFSETQ. These data come from a study of blood T cell repertoires in COVID-19. Background on the study: Acute and convalescent COVID-19 specimens originated in the United States, Italy and Spain.

The chain has TRBV5-1 and TRBJ2-1; 7 bases agree with TRBD2. Sequencing was performed on peripheral blood. The sequence was collected from a woman younger than 45 who had recovered from COVID-19. The CDR3 DNA reads as TGCGCCAGCAGCTTGGCGGGCAATAGCGGGCGGTACAATGAGCAGTTCTTC. Encoded protein: CASSLAGNSGRYNEQFF.